This T cell receptor beta chain was observed in a study of prognosis after radiotherapy for stage I lung cancer. Study-level background: The study gave no patient concurrent therapy with stereotactic body radiotherapy.

The CDR3 is made up of 16 amino acids. Trimming stripped 3 bases from V and 1 base from J, with 14 bases between. Per the germline V gene, CDR1 is MNHNS and CDR2 is SASEGT. Genomic DNA was the source, and TCR beta CDR3 was amplified from it by two-round multiplex PCR. Specific primers for each TRBV and TRBJ gene were what first-round PCR used. TCRdb ran MiXCR on the multiplex PCR reads and lists one entry per CDR3 protein. The sample gives about 16,000 distinct CDR3 sequences, less than 45% of which show up once; about two fifths is in the top ten. This clonotype was counted at least ten times. The specimen comprised PBMCs, sampled before or after stereotactic body radiation therapy (not recorded which). This clonotype was obtained from a donor at least 50 years old with non-small cell lung cancer. This chain connects TRBV6-1 to TRBJ2-3, with TRBD2 as a possible D gene (5 bases). The CDR3 protein is CASSDILGSGTDTQYF. The CDR3 DNA follows: TGTGCCAGCAGTGATATATTAGGGAGTGGCACAGATACGCAGTATTTT.